This T cell receptor (beta chain) originates from a study of blood T cell repertoires in COVID-19. For the study at large: The study drew acute and convalescent COVID-19 samples from the United States, Italy and Spain.

This CDR3 spans 16 amino acids. Germline V lookup: CDR1 SNHLY, CDR2 FYNNEI. The V gene lost 2 bases and the J gene lost 0 bases, with 8 bases spanning the gap. Method: immunoSEQ multiplex PCR; TCRdb's copy keeps in-frame clones and lacks some. The table has around 150,000 clones, more than 70% seen once. The gene calls are TRBV2 and TRBJ2-6; a weak D match, TRBD2 (6 bases). Material: peripheral blood. This TCR was recovered from a man in his sixties with acute or convalescent COVID-19. The CDR3, as DNA: TGTGCCAGCAGTGAATTGGGACTCTCTGGGGCCAACGTCCTGACTTTC. Translated: CASSELGLSGANVLTF.